Listed below are T cell receptor beta chains from one sample, sequenced in a study of cytomegalovirus exposure and HLA in healthy donors. TCRdb's table, derived via immunoSEQ multiplex PCR, lists solely in-frame clones and lacks some. The sample records over 200,000 clones, over 75% being singletons. The sample was PBMCs. All receptors derive from a woman in her late teens or twenties in good health and CMV-seropositive. Each CDR3 is given with its conserved first and last residue. A D gene is named only where the DNA matches it firmly. The listing skips clone size in some rows; elsewhere it reads once, few, many or a size class.

>.|.|TRBJ1-2|TRBV12-5
CASGLRQGQLGGYTF
TGTGCTAGTGGTTTGAGGCAGGGTCAATTGGGTGGCTACACCTTC
>.|.|TRBJ2-7|TRBV4-1
CASSQVGGNEQYF
TGCGCCAGCAGCCAAGTAGGAGGGAACGAGCAGTACTTC
>.|once|TRBJ2-1|TRBV9
CASSVDPAYNEQFF
TGTGCCAGCAGCGTAGATCCAGCCTACAATGAGCAGTTCTTC
>.|.|TRBJ1-5|TRBV6-5
CASSYGARQPQHF
TGTGCCAGCAGTTACGGGGCCCGACAGCCCCAGCATTTT
>TRBD1|.|TRBJ1-5|TRBV28
CASSPGTGFLENQPQHF
TGTGCCAGCAGCCCCGGGACAGGGTTTTTGGAAAATCAGCCCCAGCATTTT
>TRBD1|.|TRBJ2-5|TRBV7-3
CASSSGTTGGQETQYF
TGTGCCAGCAGCTCGGGAACGACAGGGGGGCAAGAGACCCAGTACTTC
>TRBD1|.|TRBJ2-7|TRBV30
CAWSTGVEQYF
TGTGCCTGGTCGACAGGGGTCGAGCAGTACTTC
>TRBD2|.|TRBJ2-7|TRBV5-1
CASSLVSGGSYEQYF
TGCGCCAGCAGCTTGGTCAGCGGGGGCTCCTACGAGCAGTACTTC
>TRBD1|.|TRBJ1-1|TRBV29-1
CSAVSGTGGQAFF
TGCAGCGCCGTCTCCGGGACAGGGGGCCAAGCTTTCTTT
>TRBD2|.|TRBJ2-7|TRBV6-1
CASSEGLAAYRGSYEQYF
TGTGCCAGCAGTGAGGGACTAGCGGCGTACAGAGGCTCCTACGAGCAGTACTTC
>TRBD1|.|TRBJ2-2|TRBV6-5
CASRPDRDTGELFF
TGTGCCAGCAGACCGGACAGGGACACCGGGGAGCTGTTTTTT
>TRBD1|.|TRBJ2-3|TRBV4-1
CASSRPGQGGTDTQYF
TGCGCCAGCAGCCGCCCGGGACAGGGAGGCACAGATACGCAGTATTTT
>TRBD2|.|TRBJ2-1|TRBV10-1
CASPFSGGKAAQNEQFF
TGCGCCAGCCCATTTAGCGGGGGGAAAGCCGCGCAAAATGAGCAGTTCTTC
>.|once|TRBJ2-7|TRBV7-9
CASSHSGLVEQYF
TGTGCCAGCAGCCACTCAGGGTTAGTCGAGCAGTACTTC
>TRBD2|.|TRBJ2-1|TRBV11-2
CASSLEGLENNEQFF
TGTGCCAGCAGCTTAGAGGGACTAGAAAACAATGAGCAGTTCTTC
>.|.|TRBJ2-1|TRBV4-1
CASSQETGWDNEQFF
TGCGCCAGCAGCCAAGAGACAGGTTGGGACAATGAGCAGTTCTTC
>TRBD2|.|TRBJ2-1|TRBV19
CASSALAGGTYNEQFF
TGTGCCAGTAGTGCACTAGCGGGAGGGACCTACAATGAGCAGTTCTTC
>.|.|TRBJ1-4|TRBV7-9
CASSSRVGNEKLFF
TGTGCCAGCAGCTCCAGGGTGGGTAATGAAAAACTGTTTTTT
>TRBD2|.|TRBJ2-7|TRBV9
CASSRNGLAGDEQYF
TGTGCCAGCAGTCGGAATGGACTAGCGGGAGACGAGCAGTACTTC
>TRBD2|.|TRBJ2-7|TRBV5-1
CASSSTSGYFSYEQYF
TGCGCCAGCAGCTCTACTAGCGGGTATTTCTCCTACGAGCAGTACTTC
>TRBD2|.|TRBJ2-7|TRBV4-1
CASSRIRGAGGSRDEQYF
TGCGCCAGCAGCCGGATTCGGGGGGCGGGAGGGAGTCGCGACGAGCAGTACTTC
>TRBD2|.|TRBJ2-1|TRBV7-6
CASSSQGWTSGFSSYNEQFF
TGTGCCAGCAGCTCTCAAGGGTGGACTAGCGGGTTTAGCTCCTACAATGAGCAGTTCTTC
>.|.|TRBJ1-5|TRBV27
CASSLSGMNQPQHF
TGTGCCAGCAGTTTGTCAGGGATGAATCAGCCCCAGCATTTT
>TRBD1|.|TRBJ1-2|TRBV7-9
CASSQILPRDRDPYGYTF
TGTGCCAGCAGCCAAATCCTCCCCAGGGACAGGGATCCCTATGGCTACACCTTC
>.|.|TRBJ1-3|TRBV19
CASSIAGLSGNTIYF
TGTGCCAGTAGTATAGCAGGACTCTCTGGAAACACCATATATTTT
>.|.|TRBJ1-2|TRBV7-8
CASSLARTINYGYTF
TGTGCCAGCAGCTTAGCCAGAACTATTAACTATGGCTACACCTTC
>TRBD1|.|TRBJ2-7|TRBV27
CASSLSFRTGSNYEQYF
TGTGCCAGCAGTTTATCGTTTAGGACAGGAAGTAATTACGAGCAGTACTTC
>.|.|TRBJ1-1|TRBV4-2
CASSQLFTGNTEAFF
TGTGCCAGCAGCCAATTATTCACAGGGAACACTGAAGCTTTCTTT
>.|.|TRBJ2-3|TRBV29-1
CGTALMDTQYF
TGTGGGACTGCGCTAATGGATACGCAGTATTTT
>.|.|TRBJ2-7|TRBV27
CASGHGVAYEQYF
TGTGCCAGCGGCCACGGGGTCGCCTACGAGCAGTACTTC
>TRBD2|.|TRBJ2-7|TRBV27
CASSPQLAGAPEQYF
TGTGCCAGCAGTCCCCAGCTAGCGGGAGCACCCGAGCAGTACTTC
>.|.|TRBJ2-7|TRBV27
CASAPGETYEQYF
TGTGCCAGCGCACCGGGAGAAACCTACGAGCAGTACTTC
>.|.|TRBJ2-3|TRBV4-1
CASSQGGIAEPRADTQYF
TGCGCCAGCAGCCAAGGAGGGATAGCGGAACCGAGGGCAGATACGCAGTATTTT
>TRBD1|.|TRBJ2-7|TRBV27
CASSSATTGTDEQYF
TGTGCCAGCAGTTCCGCCACGACAGGGACGGACGAGCAGTACTTC
>.|few|TRBJ1-2|TRBV9
CASSDTNYGYTF
TGTGCCAGCAGCGACACTAACTATGGCTACACCTTC
>.|.|TRBJ2-5|TRBV19
CASSIEGDRQETQYF
TGTGCCAGTAGTATAGAGGGAGACAGGCAAGAGACCCAGTACTTC
>.|few|TRBJ2-7|TRBV6-1
CASGGEAPNEQYF
TGTGCCAGCGGAGGGGAGGCACCAAACGAGCAGTACTTC
>TRBD2|.|TRBJ2-3|TRBV7-3
CASSLLLAGTDTQYF
TGTGCCAGCAGCTTATTACTAGCGGGCACAGATACGCAGTATTTT
>TRBD1|.|TRBJ1-1|TRBV29-1
CSDQTGSGTEAFF
TGCAGCGACCAGACAGGGAGTGGTACTGAAGCTTTCTTT
>TRBD1|.|TRBJ2-5|TRBV9
CASSGGDRGETQYF
TGTGCCAGCAGCGGAGGTGACAGGGGGGAGACCCAGTACTTC
>.|few|TRBJ2-7|TRBV5-4
CASSLQGEQYF
TGTGCCAGCAGCTTGCAGGGCGAGCAGTACTTC
>.|few|TRBJ1-2|TRBV6-1
CASRVADGYTF
TGTGCCAGCAGGGTCGCAGATGGCTACACCTTC
>.|once|TRBJ2-7|TRBV5-1
CASSYTDYEQYF
TGCGCCAGCAGCTATACAGATTACGAGCAGTACTTC
>.|.|TRBJ2-7|TRBV7-9
CASSLVFAGQYEQYF
TGTGCCAGCAGCTTAGTATTCGCAGGGCAATACGAGCAGTACTTC
>TRBD2|.|TRBJ2-3|TRBV5-1
CASSLGSGLAGADTQYF
TGCGCCAGCAGCTTGGGTTCGGGACTAGCGGGAGCTGATACGCAGTATTTT
>TRBD1|.|TRBJ2-7|TRBV27
CASSPNPGQGWSYEQYF
TGTGCCAGCAGTCCTAACCCGGGACAGGGCTGGTCCTACGAGCAGTACTTC
>TRBD1|.|TRBJ1-2|TRBV5-1
CASSLLGGVINYGYTF
TGCGCCAGCAGCTTGTTAGGGGGCGTTATTAACTATGGCTACACCTTC
>.|few|TRBJ2-3|TRBV4-1
CASSPSAAGLTDTQYF
TGCGCCAGCAGCCCCTCAGCGGCGGGACTCACAGATACGCAGTATTTT
>TRBD1|once|TRBJ2-7|TRBV7-8
CASSLAGTGYYEQYF
TGTGCCAGCAGCTTGGCCGGGACAGGGTACTACGAGCAGTACTTC
>TRBD1|.|TRBJ2-1|TRBV19
CASSMILDRVYNEQFF
TGTGCCAGTAGTATGATACTGGACAGGGTCTACAATGAGCAGTTCTTC
>.|.|TRBJ1-3|TRBV9
CASSPFLGVSGNTIYF
TGTGCCAGCAGCCCCTTCCTAGGGGTCTCTGGAAACACCATATATTTT
>.|.|TRBJ2-7|TRBV19
CASSAGEILYEQYF
TGTGCCAGTAGTGCAGGCGAAATTCTCTACGAGCAGTACTTC
>TRBD2|.|TRBJ2-7|TRBV28
CASSFPTSSSYEQYF
TGTGCCAGCAGTTTCCCGACTAGCAGCTCCTACGAGCAGTACTTC